One sample yielded the 2 T cell receptor beta chains listed below, sequenced in a study of CD8 T cells in Susac syndrome. With random hexamers, reverse transcription was performed on 0.5 to 1 ug of RNA. Each CDR3 protein gets one entry after TCRdb re-called the immunoSEQ multiplex PCR reads with MiXCR. Here the sample spans about 200,000 distinct CDR3 sequences, 92% being singletons. The sample comprised CD8+ T cells from PBMCs. The receptor source for this set is a human donor with multiple sclerosis.

This clonotype was observed a single time. This sequence joins TRBV27 and TRBJ1-2, with 7 bases matching TRBD1. Trimming took 5 bases from V and 4 from J; bases not matched to a gene: 13. CDR1 is MNHEY and CDR2 is SMNVEV in the germline V gene (reference sequence). This CDR3 contains 16 residues. The CDR3 DNA follows: TGTGCCAGCAGTCCTAACCCCGCACAGGGGTTCTATGGCTACACCTTC. Residues: CASSPNPAQGFYGYTF.

This chain links TRBV5-1 with TRBJ1-4; TRBD1 matches at 9 bases. V dropped 0 bases and J dropped 9; count of bases not matched to a gene: 15. The CDR3 contains 18 residues. Germline CDR1 is SGHRS and CDR2 is YFSETQ. The chain's CDR3 is CASSLVRTGVKKTKKLFF. The CDR3 DNA follows: TGCGCCAGCAGCTTGGTGCGGACAGGGGTGAAGAAAACAAAAAAACTGTTTTTT.